The 27 T cell receptor beta chains reported below all come from one sample, sequenced in a study of blood T cell repertoires in COVID-19. Assay used: immunoSEQ multiplex PCR; TCRdb lists only in-frame clones, some missing. This sample has around 160,000 clones, with approximately 87% found just once. Sequencing input: peripheral blood. The receptors shown here come from a woman aged 70 to 79 with COVID-19, enrolled during active disease.

The chain couples TRBV5-1 to TRBJ1-3, with D possibly being TRBD1 (5 bases). Germline V gene sequence: CDR1 SGHRS, CDR2 YFSETQ. V lost 1 base and J 11 bases, leaving 13 bases between the germline ends. The CDR3 has 13 amino acids. CDR3: CASSLSQGNSIYF. Here the CDR3 DNA reads TGCGCCAGCAGCTTGTCGCAGGGCAACTCCATATATTTT.

The rearrangement links TRBV7-8 to TRBJ1-2; D possibly corresponds to TRBD1 (5 bases). Germline V lookup: CDR1 SGHVS, CDR2 FQNEAQ. Trimming removed 0 bases at V and 1 base at J, with 15 bases between. The CDR3 contains 17 residues. CDR3 sequence: CASSLAGGGKFNYGYTF. CDR3 nucleotides: TGTGCCAGCAGCTTAGCGGGCGGGGGGAAATTTAACTATGGCTACACCTTC.

The sample holds one count of this clone. V is TRBV29-1 and J is TRBJ1-3, with 7 bases fitting TRBD1. V lost 7 bases and J lost 4; bases outside the gene matches: 13. Germline V CDR1 and CDR2: SQVTM, ANQGSEA. The CDR3 covers 15 residues. CDR3 DNA sequence: TGCAGCGCCTGGACAGGCCCGCAGAAGGGAAACACCATATATTTT. Translated, it gives CSAWTGPQKGNTIYF.

This clone was detected once. The chain is built from TRBV6-5 and TRBJ1-2; a possible D gene is TRBD1 (5 bases). Between the trimmed V and J ends, which lost 8 bases and 4 bases, there was a span of 14 bases. This CDR3 comprises 13 residues. Germline V gives CDR1 MNHEY, CDR2 SVGAGI. DNA of the CDR3: TGTGCCAGCTGGGGCAGGGCCCTCTATGGCTACACCTTC. It yields the protein CASWGRALYGYTF.

The chain joins TRBV11-2 to TRBJ2-5, with TRBD2 matching over 7 bases. Germline V gene lookup returns CDR1 SGHAT and CDR2 FQNNGV. The CDR3 loop spans 13 amino acids. The J segment lost 0 bases and the V segment lost 5 bases, leaving 0 bases of the junction unmatched. The CDR3 loop is CASSRGDQETQYF. CDR3 in DNA: TGTGCCAGCAGCCGGGGGGACCAAGAGACCCAGTACTTC.

CDR3 DNA: TGCGCCAGCAGCTTGGTAAGGGGTATTGCTCAAAAGGTGGTTAATGAGCAGTTCTTC. As protein: CASSLVRGIAQKVVNEQFF. The chain employs TRBV5-1 and TRBJ2-1; maybe TRBD1 (5 bases). The germline V gene encodes CDR1 SGHRS and CDR2 YFSETQ. This CDR3 comprises 19 residues. V was cut by 0 bases and J by 7 bases, with 26 bases left in between. The full variable domain, with the rest looked up from reference TRBV5-1 and TRBJ2-1, is KAGVTQTPRYLIKTRGQQVTLSCSPISGHRSVSWYQQTPGQGLQFLFEYFSETQRNKGNFPGRFSGRQFSNSRSEMNVSTLELGDSALYLCASSLVRGIAQKVVNEQFFGPGTRLTVL.

The rearrangement uses TRBV5-6 and TRBJ1-5; D is undetermined. The germline V gene encodes CDR1 SGHDT and CDR2 YYEEEE. This CDR3 contains 15 residues. V was cut by 1 base and J by 2 bases, with 10 bases left in between. This CDR3 reads CASSLSSRGNQPQHF. CDR3 DNA: TGTGCCAGCAGCTTGTCTTCTCGGGGCAATCAGCCCCAGCATTTT.

The chain has TRBV11-2 and TRBJ2-7, with D perhaps matching TRBD2 (8 bases). Germline V gives CDR1 SGHAT, CDR2 FQNNGV. This CDR3 region has 15 residues. V was clipped by 5 bases and J by 7 bases, with 21 bases between them. CDR3: CASSLSREGAKEQYF. The CDR3 DNA follows: TGTGCCAGCAGCCTCTCCCGGGAGGGGGCGAAGGAGCAGTACTTC.

The rearrangement links TRBV3-1 (or the pseudogene TRBV3-2) to TRBJ1-1, with D maybe TRBD1 (6 bases). Trimming removed 1 base from V and 5 bases from J, with 11 bases in between. This CDR3 is 14 amino acids long. Germline CDR1 and CDR2: LGHDT and YNNKEL (reference sequence). CDR3 sequence reads: CASSQAGGGTEAFF. In DNA form, the CDR3 reads TGTGCCAGCAGCCAAGCTGGGGGCGGTACTGAAGCTTTCTTT.

The chain combines TRBV4-2 with TRBJ1-1; unclear D gene. Germline assignment: CDR1 LGHNA and CDR2 YNFKEQ. V was pared by 0 bases and J by 11 bases, with 13 bases between. The CDR3 totals 13 residues. CDR3 sequence reads: CASSQDRRGRAFF. CDR3 DNA sequence: TGTGCCAGCAGCCAAGATAGGAGAGGGCGCGCTTTCTTT.

The table lists this clone with a count of one. The chain is built from TRBV5-8 and TRBJ1-6, with TRBD1 matching 7 bases. This CDR3 is 15 amino acids long. With 3 bases clipped from V and 10 bases from J, the junction kept 10 bases outside the gene matches. Germline V gives CDR1 SGHTS, CDR2 YDEGEE. The CDR3 region has the DNA TGTGCCAGCAGCTCCATCAGGGGGAAAGGATCACCCCTCCACTTT. Translated, it gives CASSSIRGKGSPLHF.

The rearrangement links TRBV27 to TRBJ1-1; 9 bases match TRBD1. Germline assignment: CDR1 MNHEY and CDR2 SMNVEV (reference sequence). Trimming removed 7 bases from V and 2 bases from J; junction bases left unmatched: 8. The CDR3 consists of 15 residues. Written as DNA, the CDR3 is TGTGCCAGCACCGTGACAGGGGGATCAAACACTGAAGCTTTCTTT. It is translated as CASTVTGGSNTEAFF.

For the CDR3, the DNA is TGTGCCAGCAGCTTCTACAGGGCCGAGCAGTACTTC. Translating it yields CASSFYRAEQYF. V is TRBV7-2 and J is TRBJ2-7, with D possibly matching TRBD1 (6 bases). Germline values: CDR1 SGHTA, CDR2 FQGNSA. The CDR3 totals 12 residues. The germline V and J ends were trimmed by 3 bases and 6 bases, with 9 bases remaining between them.

The genes are TRBV9 and TRBJ1-4; D possibly corresponds to TRBD1 (5 bases). The CDR3 is 16 amino acids. Germline V gene sequence: CDR1 SGDLS, CDR2 YYNGEE. Trimming removed 0 bases from V and 10 bases from J, with 19 bases in between. The CDR3 spells CASSVGERPTGGKLFF. The CDR3 bases are TGTGCCAGCAGCGTAGGGGAGAGGCCAACGGGGGGAAAACTGTTTTTT.

The chain is built from TRBV28 and TRBJ2-6; TRBD1 agrees at 7 bases. Germline-derived CDR1 and CDR2 are MDHEN and SYDVKM. V was clipped by 8 bases and J by 0 bases; unmatched bases: 4. The CDR3 is 15 residues long. CDR3 sequence (DNA): TGTGCCAGCCGGGACAGTAACTCTGGGGCCAACGTCCTGACTTTC. This gives the protein CASRDSNSGANVLTF.

This sequence joins TRBV7-2 and TRBJ2-7; D may be TRBD1 (6 bases). Germline assignment: CDR1 SGHTA and CDR2 FQGNSA. With 5 bases removed from V and 2 bases from J, the gap between germline ends came to 13 bases. The CDR3 contains 14 residues. CDR3 DNA sequence: TGTGCCAGCAGCCAACAACAGGGAACCTACGAGCAGTACTTC. It specifies CASSQQQGTYEQYF.

The J gene is TRBJ1-3, the V gene TRBV6-5, with 8 bases fitting TRBD1. V lost 7 bases to trimming and J lost 2 bases; unmatched junction nucleotides: 7. Germline CDR1 MNHEY, CDR2 SVGAGI. This CDR3 has 15 residues. The CDR3 coding sequence is TGTGCCAGCACCCTGACAGGGGCTACTGGAAACACCATATATTTT. Translated: CASTLTGATGNTIYF.

The chain recombines TRBV7-3 with TRBJ2-2; D perhaps matches TRBD1 (7 bases). CDR3 size: 15 residues. V lost 2 bases to trimming and J lost 6 bases, with 13 bases between them. Germline V gene lookup returns CDR1 SGHTA and CDR2 FQGTGA. As DNA, the CDR3 is TGTGCCAGCAGCTTAGGCAGGGGGGACCCCGGGGAGCTGTTTTTT. As protein: CASSLGRGDPGELFF.

The chain recombines TRBV5-1 with TRBJ2-1; 9 bases align to TRBD1. Germline V CDR1 and CDR2: SGHRS, YFSETQ. CDR3 length: 14 amino acids. Trimming at V came to 4 bases and at J to 10 bases, leaving 9 bases not matched to a gene. The chain's CDR3 is CASSPGTGKGEQFF. CDR3 sequence (DNA): TGCGCCAGCAGCCCCGGGACAGGGAAGGGGGAGCAGTTCTTC.

The rearrangement uses TRBV18 and TRBJ2-7; D not certain. The CDR3 totals 14 residues. Germline V lookup: CDR1 KGHSH, CDR2 LQKENI. Between the trimmed V and J ends, which lost 3 bases and 2 bases, there was a span of 11 bases. CDR3 sequence reads: CASSPGRLTYEQYF. DNA for the CDR3: TGTGCCAGCTCACCGGGCAGGTTGACCTACGAGCAGTACTTC.

V and J are TRBV10-3 and TRBJ1-2; a possible D gene is TRBD1 (6 bases). CDR3 length equals 13 residues. V lost 8 bases, J lost 4 bases, and 14 bases lay in between. Germline CDR1 is ENHRY and CDR2 is SYGVKD. The CDR3 DNA follows: TGTGCCATCTGGACGGGGGGCAGCTATGGCTACACCTTC. The encoded protein is CAIWTGGSYGYTF.

The rearrangement uses TRBV5-1 and TRBJ1-2; 8 bases map to TRBD1. This CDR3 spans 15 amino acids. The V gene's germline CDR1 is SGHRS and CDR2 YFSETQ. Unmatched junction bases numbered 7, after V lost 0 bases and J lost 6 bases. The CDR3 sequence: CASSLDDRGYDGYTF. CDR3 in DNA: TGCGCCAGCAGCTTGGATGACAGGGGCTATGATGGCTACACCTTC. Drawing the rest from reference TRBV5-1 and TRBJ1-2, the complete variable domain is KAGVTQTPRYLIKTRGQQVTLSCSPISGHRSVSWYQQTPGQGLQFLFEYFSETQRNKGNFPGRFSGRQFSNSRSEMNVSTLELGDSALYLCASSLDDRGYDGYTFGSGTRLTVV.

The J gene is TRBJ2-5, the V gene TRBV5-6; D gene ambiguous. This CDR3 has 11 residues. Trimming pared 2 bases from V and 3 bases from J, leaving 2 bases between. The germline V gene encodes CDR1 SGHDT and CDR2 YYEEEE. CDR3 region: CASSFEETQYF. The CDR3 coding sequence is TGTGCCAGCAGCTTCGAAGAGACCCAGTACTTC.

The chain employs TRBV6-6 and TRBJ1-6; TRBD1 matches 7 bases. Losses at the gene ends were 7 bases for V and 4 bases for J; bases not matched to a gene: 4. The length of the CDR3 is 14 residues. CDR1 is MNHNY and CDR2 is SVGAGI in the germline V gene (reference sequence). The CDR3 sequence: CASTPTGYNSPLHF. The CDR3 DNA sequence: TGTGCCAGCACCCCGACAGGGTATAATTCACCCCTCCACTTT.

The rearrangement uses TRBV5-4 and TRBJ2-2; 7 positions match TRBD1. V shed 4 bases and J 0 bases; nucleotides not matched to a gene: 6. Germline loops: CDR1 SGHNT, CDR2 YYREEE (reference sequence). The CDR3 contains 16 residues. The CDR3 loop is CASSPRQGSNTGELFF. The CDR3, as DNA: TGTGCCAGCAGCCCCAGACAGGGTTCGAACACCGGGGAGCTGTTTTTT.

A single count supports this clone. The chain links TRBV19 to TRBJ2-5, with 8 bases matching TRBD2. The junction had 3 bases not matched to a gene; V was cut back by 3 bases and J by 0 bases. Germline loops: CDR1 LNHDA, CDR2 SQIVND (reference sequence). CDR3 length: 15 residues. The chain's CDR3 is CASSMSSGYQETQYF. CDR3 sequence (DNA): TGTGCCAGTAGTATGTCTAGCGGGTACCAAGAGACCCAGTACTTC.

This clone was detected only once. This sequence joins TRBV29-1 and TRBJ1-4; D unclear. V lost 4 bases and J 7 bases, leaving 10 bases between the germline ends. Germline values: CDR1 SQVTM, CDR2 ANQGSEA. The CDR3 sequence is 12 residues long. The CDR3: CSVAHNGEKLFF. CDR3 in DNA: TGCAGCGTTGCTCACAATGGTGAAAAACTGTTTTTT.